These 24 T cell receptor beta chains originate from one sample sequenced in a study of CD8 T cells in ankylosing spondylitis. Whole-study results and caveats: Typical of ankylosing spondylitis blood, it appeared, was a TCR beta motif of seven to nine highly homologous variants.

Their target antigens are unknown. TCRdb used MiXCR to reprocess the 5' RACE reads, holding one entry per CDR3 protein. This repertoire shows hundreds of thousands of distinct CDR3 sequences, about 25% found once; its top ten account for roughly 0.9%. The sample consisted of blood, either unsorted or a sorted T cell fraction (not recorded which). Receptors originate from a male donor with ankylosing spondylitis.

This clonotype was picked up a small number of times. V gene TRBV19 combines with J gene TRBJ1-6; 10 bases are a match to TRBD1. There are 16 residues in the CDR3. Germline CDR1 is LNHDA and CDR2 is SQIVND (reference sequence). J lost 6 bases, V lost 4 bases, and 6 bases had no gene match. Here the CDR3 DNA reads TGTGCCAGTAGTACCTTGGACAGGGGGGTTAATTCACCCCTCCACTTT. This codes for CASSTLDRGVNSPLHF.

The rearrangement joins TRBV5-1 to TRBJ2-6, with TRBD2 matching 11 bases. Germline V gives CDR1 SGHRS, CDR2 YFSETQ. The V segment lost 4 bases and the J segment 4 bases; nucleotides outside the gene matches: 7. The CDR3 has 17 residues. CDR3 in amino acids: CASSPLAGGSGANVLTF. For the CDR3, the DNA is TGCGCCAGCAGCCCCCTAGCGGGAGGCTCGGGGGCCAACGTCCTGACTTTC.

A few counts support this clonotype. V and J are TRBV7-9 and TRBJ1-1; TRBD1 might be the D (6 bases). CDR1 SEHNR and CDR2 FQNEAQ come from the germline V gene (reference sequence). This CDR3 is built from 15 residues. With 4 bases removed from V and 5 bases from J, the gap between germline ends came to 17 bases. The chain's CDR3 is CASSSGTTAWTEAFF. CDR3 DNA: TGTGCCAGCAGCTCCGGGACAACTGCTTGGACTGAAGCTTTCTTT.

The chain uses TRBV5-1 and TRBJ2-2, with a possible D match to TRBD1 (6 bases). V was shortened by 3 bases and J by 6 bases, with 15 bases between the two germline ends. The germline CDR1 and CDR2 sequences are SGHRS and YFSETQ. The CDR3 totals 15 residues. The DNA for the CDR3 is TGCGCCAGCAGCTCACCAAACAGGGAAGCCGGGGAGCTGTTTTTT. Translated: CASSSPNREAGELFF.

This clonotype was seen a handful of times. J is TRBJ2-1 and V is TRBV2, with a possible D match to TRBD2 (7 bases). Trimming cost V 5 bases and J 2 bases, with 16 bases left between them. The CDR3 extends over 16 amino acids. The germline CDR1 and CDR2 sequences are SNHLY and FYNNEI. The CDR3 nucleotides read TGTGCCAGCAGTACAGGACTAGGGGGAACCTACAATGAGCAGTTCTTC. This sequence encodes CASSTGLGGTYNEQFF.

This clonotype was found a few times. The CDR3 DNA reads as TGTGCCAGCAGTTTGGACAGGTTTAACTATGGCTACACCTTC. Translated: CASSLDRFNYGYTF. V and J are TRBV12-3 or TRBV12-4 and TRBJ1-2, with TRBD1 identical over 7 bases. Germline trimming cut 3 bases from V and 1 base from J; bases unmatched to any gene: 2. There are 14 residues in the CDR3.

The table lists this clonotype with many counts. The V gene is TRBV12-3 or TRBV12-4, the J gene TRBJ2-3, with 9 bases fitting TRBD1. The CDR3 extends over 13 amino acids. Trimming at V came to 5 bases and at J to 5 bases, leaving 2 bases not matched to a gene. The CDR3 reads CASSVTGGDTQYF. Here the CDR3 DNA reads TGTGCCAGCAGTGTGACAGGGGGAGATACGCAGTATTTT.

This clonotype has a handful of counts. This chain's CDR3 is CASSTFGAVATDTQYF. In DNA form, the CDR3 reads TGCGCCAGCAGCACCTTCGGGGCGGTAGCCACAGATACGCAGTATTTT. The chain combines TRBV5-1 with TRBJ2-3; possibly TRBD1 or TRBD2 for D (5 bases each). The V end lost 4 bases, the J end lost 2 bases, and 17 bases lay between the germline ends. The germline V gene has CDR1 SGHRS and CDR2 YFSETQ. The CDR3 is made up of 16 amino acids.

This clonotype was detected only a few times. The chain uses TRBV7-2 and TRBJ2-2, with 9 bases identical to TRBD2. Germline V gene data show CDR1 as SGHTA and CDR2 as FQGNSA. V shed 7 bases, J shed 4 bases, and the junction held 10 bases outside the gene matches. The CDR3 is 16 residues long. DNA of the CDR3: TGTGCCAGCACCTACTATAGCGGGAGACGCACCGGGGAGCTGTTTTTT. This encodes CASTYYSGRRTGELFF.

As DNA, the CDR3 is TGTGCCAGCAGTGAGATGCAGCCCCAGCATTTT. Translated, it gives CASSEMQPQHF. The chain uses TRBV6-1 and TRBJ1-5; D gene unclear. Trimming shortened V by 3 bases and J by 7 bases, and 4 bases separated the two germline ends. Germline assignment: CDR1 MNHNS and CDR2 SASEGT. This CDR3 region has 11 residues.

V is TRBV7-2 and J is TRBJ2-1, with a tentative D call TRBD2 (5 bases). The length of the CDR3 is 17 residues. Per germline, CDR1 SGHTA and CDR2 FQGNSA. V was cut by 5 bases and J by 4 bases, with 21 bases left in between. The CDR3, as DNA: TGTGCCAGCAGCCCCAACCTTGGACTTGCCTGGTACAATGAGCAGTTCTTC. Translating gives CASSPNLGLAWYNEQFF.

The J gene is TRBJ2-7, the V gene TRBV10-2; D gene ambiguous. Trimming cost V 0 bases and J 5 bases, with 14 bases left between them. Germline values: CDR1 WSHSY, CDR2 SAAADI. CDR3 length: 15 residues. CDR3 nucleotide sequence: TGCGCCAGCAGTGAGTCGGCGACAAACCCGGACGAGCAGTACGTC. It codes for CASSESATNPDEQYV.

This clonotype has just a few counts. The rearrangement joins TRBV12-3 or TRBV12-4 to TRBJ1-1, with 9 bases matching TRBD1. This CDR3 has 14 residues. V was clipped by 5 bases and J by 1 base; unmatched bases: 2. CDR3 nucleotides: TGTGCCAGCAGTGGGACAGGGCGGAACACTGAAGCTTTCTTT. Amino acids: CASSGTGRNTEAFF.

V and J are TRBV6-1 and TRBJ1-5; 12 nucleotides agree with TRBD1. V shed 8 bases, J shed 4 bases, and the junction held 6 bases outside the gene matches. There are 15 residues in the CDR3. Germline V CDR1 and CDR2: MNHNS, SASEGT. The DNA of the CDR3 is TGTGCCAGCCGGGACAGGGGGCTCGGGAATCAGCCCCAGCATTTT. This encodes CASRDRGLGNQPQHF.

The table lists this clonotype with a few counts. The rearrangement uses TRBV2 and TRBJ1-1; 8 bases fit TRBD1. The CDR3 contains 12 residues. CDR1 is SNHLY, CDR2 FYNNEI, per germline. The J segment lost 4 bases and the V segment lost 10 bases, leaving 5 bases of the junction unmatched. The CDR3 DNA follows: TGTGCCAACCCGGACAGGGTCACTGAAGCTTTCTTT. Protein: CANPDRVTEAFF.

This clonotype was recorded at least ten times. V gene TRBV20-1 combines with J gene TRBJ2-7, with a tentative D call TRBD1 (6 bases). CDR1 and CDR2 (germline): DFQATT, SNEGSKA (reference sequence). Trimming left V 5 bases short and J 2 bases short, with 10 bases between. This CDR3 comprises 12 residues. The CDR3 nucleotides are TGCAGTGCTCCCGACAGGACCTACGAGCAGTACTTC. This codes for CSAPDRTYEQYF.

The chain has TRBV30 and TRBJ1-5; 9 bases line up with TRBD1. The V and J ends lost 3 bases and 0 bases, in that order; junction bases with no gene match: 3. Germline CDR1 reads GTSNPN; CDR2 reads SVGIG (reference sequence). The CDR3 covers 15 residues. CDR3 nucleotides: TGTGCCTGGAGGGCACAGGGGGCTAGCAATCAGCCCCAGCATTTT. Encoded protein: CAWRAQGASNQPQHF.

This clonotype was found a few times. CDR3 in DNA: TGTGCCAGCAGCGCGGGACGAGCGATTTCACCCCTCCACTTT. It translates to CASSAGRAISPLHF. This chain uses TRBV7-6 with TRBJ1-6; possible D gene TRBD1, 5 bases. The CDR3 extends over 14 amino acids. CDR1 and CDR2 (germline): SGHVS, FNYEAQ. V was shortened by 5 bases and J by 9 bases, with 14 bases between the two germline ends.

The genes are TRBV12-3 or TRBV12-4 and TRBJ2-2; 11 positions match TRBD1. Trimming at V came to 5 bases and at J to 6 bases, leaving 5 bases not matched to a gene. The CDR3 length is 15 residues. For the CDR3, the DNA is TGTGCCAGCAGTACGGACAGGGGGCGGGCCGGGGAGCTGTTTTTT. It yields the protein CASSTDRGRAGELFF.

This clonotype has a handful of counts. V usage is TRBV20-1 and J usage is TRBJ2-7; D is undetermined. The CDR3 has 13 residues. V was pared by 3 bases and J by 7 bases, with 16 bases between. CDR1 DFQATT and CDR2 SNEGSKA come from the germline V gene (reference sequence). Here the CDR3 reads CSASNMAPLEQYF. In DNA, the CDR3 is TGCAGTGCTAGCAACATGGCACCCCTGGAGCAGTACTTC.

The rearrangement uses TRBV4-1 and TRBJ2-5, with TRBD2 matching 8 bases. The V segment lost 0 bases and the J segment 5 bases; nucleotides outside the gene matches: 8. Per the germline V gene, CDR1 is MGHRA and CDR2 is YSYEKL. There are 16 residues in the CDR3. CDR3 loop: CASSQDVQAGAETQYF. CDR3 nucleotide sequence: TGCGCCAGCAGCCAAGATGTCCAAGCGGGAGCGGAGACCCAGTACTTC.

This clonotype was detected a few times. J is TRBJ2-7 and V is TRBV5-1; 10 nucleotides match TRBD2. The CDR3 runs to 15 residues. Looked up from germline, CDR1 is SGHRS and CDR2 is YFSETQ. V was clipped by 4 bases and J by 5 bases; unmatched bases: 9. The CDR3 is CASSRLTGTSDEQYF. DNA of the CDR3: TGCGCCAGCAGCAGACTCACCGGGACTAGCGACGAGCAGTACTTC.

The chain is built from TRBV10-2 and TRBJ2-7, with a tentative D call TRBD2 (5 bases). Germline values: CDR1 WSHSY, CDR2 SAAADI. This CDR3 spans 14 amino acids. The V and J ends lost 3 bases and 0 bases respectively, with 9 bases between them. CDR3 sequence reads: CASSDTGSSYEQYF. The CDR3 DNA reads TGCGCCAGCAGTGATACGGGATCCTCCTACGAGCAGTACTTC.

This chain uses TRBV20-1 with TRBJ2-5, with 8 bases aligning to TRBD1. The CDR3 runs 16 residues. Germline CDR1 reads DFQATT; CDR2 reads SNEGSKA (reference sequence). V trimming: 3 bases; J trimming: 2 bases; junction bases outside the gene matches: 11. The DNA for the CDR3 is TGCAGTGCTAGTAGTGCAGGGGGCGCGGGGCAAGAGACCCAGTACTTC. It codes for CSASSAGGAGQETQYF.